The 32 T cell receptor beta chains below were found in one sample sequenced in a study of T cell responses to AZD1222 COVID-19 vaccine. The repertoire was sequenced with immunoSEQ multiplex PCR; TCRdb's copy has only in-frame clones and lacks some. The sample holds about 110,000 clones, less than 95% seen once. Sequenced here: peripheral blood, sampled on day 0 of AZD1222 vaccination. All receptors derive from an adult in good health.

This chain connects TRBV2 to TRBJ1-3; D not resolved. This CDR3 has 15 residues. CDR1 SNHLY and CDR2 FYNNEI come from the germline V gene. Between the trimmed V and J ends, which lost 5 bases and 0 bases, there was a span of 11 bases. The CDR3 coding sequence is TGTGCCAGCAGTCATCCTGGGTCCTCTGGAAACACCATATATTTT. Its translation is CASSHPGSSGNTIYF.

The rearrangement joins TRBV5-4 to TRBJ2-2; D uncertain. Germline CDR1 and CDR2: SGHNT and YYREEE (reference sequence). The CDR3 is 14 residues long. V was clipped by 0 bases and J by 4 bases, with 7 bases between them. The CDR3 region has the DNA TGTGCCAGCAGCTTGGCCCCGAGCACCGGGGAGCTGTTTTTT. This gives the protein CASSLAPSTGELFF. The full variable domain, rest sourced from reference TRBV5-4 and TRBJ2-2, is ETGVTQSPTHLIKTRGQQVTLRCSSQSGHNTVSWYQQALGQGPQFIFQYYREEENGRGNFPPRFSGLQFPNYSSELNVNALELDDSALYLCASSLAPSTGELFFGEGSRLTVL.

V gene TRBV4-1 combines with J gene TRBJ2-5; D is unclear. With 0 bases removed from V and 4 bases from J, the gap between germline ends came to 24 bases. Germline-derived CDR1 and CDR2 are MGHRA and YSYEKL. CDR3 length equals 19 residues. The CDR3: CASSQDKILTDPFRETQYF. For the CDR3, the DNA is TGCGCCAGCAGCCAAGATAAAATATTGACGGATCCTTTTAGAGAGACCCAGTACTTC.

This clone showed up just once. The chain carries TRBV6-1 and TRBJ2-1; no definite D call. The germline V and J ends were trimmed by 2 bases and 6 bases, with 11 bases remaining between them. CDR1 MNHNS and CDR2 SASEGT come from the germline V gene. This CDR3 region has 14 residues. The CDR3 sequence is CASSEQPLGNEQFF. In DNA form, the CDR3 reads TGTGCCAGCAGTGAACAACCCTTAGGCAATGAGCAGTTCTTC.

The rearrangement joins TRBV27 to TRBJ1-3; D ambiguous. This CDR3 region has 13 residues. Trimming pared 6 bases from V and 0 bases from J, leaving 6 bases between. Germline V gene sequence: CDR1 MNHEY, CDR2 SMNVEV (reference sequence). Here the CDR3 reads CASRLGSGNTIYF. CDR3 sequence (DNA): TGTGCCAGCAGACTAGGCTCTGGAAACACCATATATTTT.

This clone was seen only once. This chain connects TRBV5-1 to TRBJ2-7; 15 bases match TRBD2. The CDR3 is 16 residues long. V was clipped by 0 bases and J by 5 bases; unmatched bases: 3. Germline values: CDR1 SGHRS, CDR2 YFSETQ. The CDR3 loop is CASSLAGLAGGHEQYF. In nucleotides, the CDR3 is TGCGCCAGCAGCTTGGCCGGACTAGCGGGGGGGCACGAGCAGTACTTC. Complete variable domain (other parts from reference TRBV5-1 and TRBJ2-7): KAGVTQTPRYLIKTRGQQVTLSCSPISGHRSVSWYQQTPGQGLQFLFEYFSETQRNKGNFPGRFSGRQFSNSRSEMNVSTLELGDSALYLCASSLAGLAGGHEQYFGPGTRLTVT.

As DNA, the CDR3 is TGTGCCAGCAGCCCCAGGACAGGGGGCCACGAGCAGTACTTC. Translated: CASSPRTGGHEQYF. The chain couples TRBV7-3 to TRBJ2-7; TRBD1 matches 11 bases. The germline gives CDR1 SGHTA, CDR2 FQGTGA. The CDR3 covers 14 residues. The V and J ends lost 5 bases and 5 bases, in that order; junction bases with no gene match: 5.

This clone has only one observation. The chain employs TRBV6-1 and TRBJ1-1, with D perhaps TRBD1 (5 bases). Germline CDR1 is MNHNS and CDR2 is SASEGT. The V end lost 2 bases, the J end lost 6 bases, and 10 bases lay between the germline ends. This CDR3 contains 13 residues. CDR3 DNA sequence: TGTGCCAGCAGTGAATTTGGGGCCCCTGAAGCTTTCTTT. Protein: CASSEFGAPEAFF.

The V call is TRBV2, the J call TRBJ1-2; unclear D gene. The V and J ends lost 0 bases and 8 bases respectively, with 16 bases between them. The length of the CDR3 is 15 residues. CDR1 is SNHLY and CDR2 is FYNNEI in the germline V gene. The CDR3 here is CASSEASKRGWGYTF. DNA for the CDR3: TGTGCCAGCAGTGAAGCTTCCAAGAGAGGCTGGGGCTACACCTTC.

The V call is TRBV7-9, the J call TRBJ1-1; D is possibly TRBD1 (5 bases). This CDR3 is built from 13 residues. Germline V CDR1 and CDR2: SEHNR, FQNEAQ (reference sequence). Trimming removed 7 bases at V and 8 bases at J, with 17 bases between. The CDR3 nucleotides read TGTGCCAGCATCCTAACAGGTGCAGACGAAGCTTTCTTT. Translating gives CASILTGADEAFF.

This sequence joins TRBV5-1 and TRBJ2-3; perhaps TRBD1 as D (6 bases). This CDR3 comprises 15 residues. CDR1 SGHRS and CDR2 YFSETQ come from the germline V gene. Trimming cost V 2 bases and J 2 bases, with 12 bases left between them. The CDR3 region is CASSLPGDLTDTQYF. CDR3 nucleotide sequence: TGCGCCAGCAGCTTACCAGGGGATCTCACAGATACGCAGTATTTT.

The rearrangement uses TRBV28 and TRBJ2-1; 14 nucleotides line up with TRBD2. Germline V gives CDR1 MDHEN, CDR2 SYDVKM. The V and J ends lost 7 bases and 15 bases, in that order; junction bases with no gene match: 8. The CDR3 extends over 13 amino acids. The CDR3 sequence: CASTRTSGGPGFF. DNA of the CDR3: TGTGCCAGCACCCGGACTAGCGGGGGGCCGGGGTTCTTC.

In DNA form, the CDR3 reads TGTGCCAGCAGCCTCCACTCCAGGGGGCGGAGTGGCTACACCTTC. Amino acids: CASSLHSRGRSGYTF. The genes are TRBV11-3 and TRBJ1-2, with 8 bases fitting TRBD1. CDR3 size: 15 residues. CDR1 SGHNT and CDR2 YENEEA come from the germline V gene. V shed 5 bases and J 7 bases; nucleotides not matched to a gene: 12.

CDR3 protein: CASSLVRGNTEAFF. The CDR3 DNA is TGCGCCAGCAGCTTGGTACGGGGGAACACTGAAGCTTTCTTT. J is TRBJ1-1 and V is TRBV5-1; D is unclear. The CDR3 runs to 14 residues. Between the trimmed V and J ends, which lost 0 bases and 1 base, there was a span of 7 bases. Per the germline V gene, CDR1 is SGHRS and CDR2 is YFSETQ.

The rearrangement joins TRBV7-2 to TRBJ1-3; D perhaps matches TRBD1 (6 bases). The V and J ends lost 1 base and 4 bases respectively, with 8 bases between them. Germline V lookup: CDR1 SGHTA, CDR2 FQGNSA. This CDR3 is 14 amino acids long. CDR3 residues: CASSLDTGGNTIYF. CDR3 in DNA: TGTGCCAGCAGCTTAGACACAGGGGGAAACACCATATATTTT.

This clone was found once. This chain links TRBV18 with TRBJ1-1; D remains ambiguous. The germline V gene has CDR1 KGHSH and CDR2 LQKENI. V was cut by 2 bases and J by 5 bases, with 9 bases left in between. The CDR3 covers 13 residues. Here the CDR3 DNA reads TGTGCCAGCTCACCAGACTTGAGGACTGAAGCTTTCTTT. It translates to CASSPDLRTEAFF.

This chain uses TRBV28 with TRBJ2-7, with 9 bases fitting TRBD1. This CDR3 region has 15 residues. Trimming removed 5 bases from V and 2 bases from J; junction bases left unmatched: 7. CDR1 is MDHEN and CDR2 is SYDVKM in the germline V gene. Written as DNA, the CDR3 is TGTGCCAGCAGTACTGCCGGGACAGGGACCTACGAGCAGTACTTC. It is translated as CASSTAGTGTYEQYF.

The chain uses TRBV3-1 (or the pseudogene TRBV3-2) and TRBJ1-2; 7 positions match TRBD1. Germline lookup yields CDR1 LGHDT and CDR2 YNNKEL (reference sequence). The CDR3 length is 13 residues. V dropped 4 bases and J dropped 5; count of bases not matched to a gene: 4. The CDR3 DNA reads TGTGCCAGCAGCCCAGGGGGTGGGTATGGCTACACCTTC. Amino acid sequence: CASSPGGGYGYTF.

The V and J genes are TRBV2 and TRBJ1-2, with 9 bases identical to TRBD1. Germline values: CDR1 SNHLY, CDR2 FYNNEI. This CDR3 region has 14 residues. V lost 6 bases to trimming and J lost 7 bases; unmatched junction nucleotides: 9. The CDR3 loop is CASSPQGARVGYTF. Written as DNA, the CDR3 is TGTGCCAGCAGCCCACAGGGGGCCAGGGTTGGCTACACCTTC.

The V gene is TRBV7-8, the J gene TRBJ1-5, with D hard to call. CDR3 size: 13 residues. The germline gives CDR1 SGHVS, CDR2 FQNEAQ. Trimming removed 1 base from V and 7 bases from J, with 8 bases in between. CDR3 in DNA: TGTGCCAGCAGCTTAGAGGAGGGACAGCCCCAGCATTTT. Translation gives CASSLEEGQPQHF.

The V and J genes are TRBV10-3 and TRBJ2-3; 9 bases map to TRBD2. There are 16 residues in the CDR3. Germline V gene lookup returns CDR1 ENHRY and CDR2 SYGVKD. Trimming at V came to 0 bases and at J to 2 bases, leaving 3 bases not matched to a gene. CDR3 sequence (DNA): TGTGCCATCAGTGAGTCGAGCGGGGGGCCCACAGATACGCAGTATTTT. Its protein product is CAISESSGGPTDTQYF.

The chain uses TRBV30 and TRBJ1-2, with TRBD1 as a possible D gene (5 bases). The germline CDR1 and CDR2 sequences are GTSNPN and SVGIG (reference sequence). The CDR3 has 13 residues. Trimming took off 3 bases at V and 8 bases at J, with 16 bases between the two ends. The CDR3 sequence: CAWRYSLGGGYTF. CDR3 DNA sequence: TGTGCCTGGAGGTACAGCCTCGGGGGGGGCTACACCTTC. Looking up the rest from reference TRBV30 and TRBJ1-2 gives the full variable domain: SQTIHQWPATLVQPVGSPLSLECTVEGTSNPNLYWYRQAAGRGLQLLFYSVGIGQISSEVPQNLSASRPQDRQFILSSKKLLLSDSGFYLCAWRYSLGGGYTFGSGTRLTVV.

The rearrangement links TRBV18 to TRBJ1-2; D is ambiguous. Trimming took off 3 bases at V and 2 bases at J, with 7 bases between the two ends. This CDR3 contains 13 residues. Germline V gives CDR1 KGHSH, CDR2 LQKENI. The CDR3 nucleotides are TGTGCCAGCTCACCGACTGGGAACTATGGCTACACCTTC. Translating it yields CASSPTGNYGYTF.

The chain carries TRBV28 and TRBJ1-1; no clear D gene. The CDR3 runs 15 residues. Germline V gene data show CDR1 as MDHEN and CDR2 as SYDVKM. Between the trimmed V and J ends, which lost 3 bases and 2 bases, there was a span of 13 bases. CDR3 sequence: CASSFSTSRNTEAFF. The CDR3 coding sequence is TGTGCCAGCAGTTTTTCTACCTCCAGAAACACTGAAGCTTTCTTT.

As concerns this clone: In the same sample, other DNA sequences code for this CDR3. The chain has TRBV2 and TRBJ2-7; unclear D gene. Germline V lookup: CDR1 SNHLY, CDR2 FYNNEI. V lost 7 bases to trimming and J lost 0 bases, with 7 bases between them. There are 12 residues in the CDR3. CDR3 sequence reads: CASIGDSYEQYF. DNA for the CDR3: TGTGCCAGCATTGGAGACTCCTACGAGCAGTACTTC.

The rearrangement joins TRBV7-9 to TRBJ1-4, with a weak D call TRBD1 (6 bases). Deletions cut 1 base from V and 8 bases from J, with 14 bases between. CDR3 size: 15 residues. Germline lookup yields CDR1 SEHNR and CDR2 FQNEAQ (reference sequence). CDR3 bases: TGTGCCAGCAGCTTAGAGGGCAGGGGAGGCGAAAAACTGTTTTTT. This encodes CASSLEGRGGEKLFF. Together with reference TRBV7-9 and TRBJ1-4, the CDR3 gives the full variable domain: DTGVSQNPRHKITKRGQNVTFRCDPISEHNRLYWYRQTLGQGPEFLTYFQNEAQLEKSRLLSDRFSAERPKGSFSTLEIQRTEQGDSAMYLCASSLEGRGGEKLFFGSGTQLSVL.

The chain carries TRBV11-3 and TRBJ2-7; D might be TRBD2 (5 bases). CDR3 length: 14 amino acids. Germline V gives CDR1 SGHNT, CDR2 YENEEA. Trimming left V 1 base short and J 3 bases short, with 10 bases between. The CDR3 spells CASSLAGDGYEQYF. The CDR3 nucleotides read TGTGCCAGCAGCTTAGCCGGGGATGGCTACGAGCAGTACTTC.

This chain links TRBV9 with TRBJ1-6; TRBD1 matches 12 bases. The trim removed 0 bases at V and 10 bases at J, leaving 17 bases unmatched. Per germline, CDR1 SGDLS and CDR2 YYNGEE. The CDR3 has 20 residues. The CDR3 DNA is TGTGCCAGCAGCGTAGATGGCCGGGACAGGGGGCCAATCATTAGGTCACCCCTCCACTTT. Amino acid sequence: CASSVDGRDRGPIIRSPLHF.

The chain combines TRBV24-1 with TRBJ1-2; perhaps TRBD1 as D (5 bases). Germline lookup yields CDR1 KGHDR and CDR2 SFDVKD. The CDR3 is 13 amino acids. The ends were cut back, 0 bases at V and 8 bases at J, with 9 bases in the middle. CDR3 sequence reads: CATSDLRDGGYTF. The CDR3 bases are TGTGCCACCAGTGATTTGAGGGACGGGGGCTACACCTTC.

The chain has TRBV6-2 or TRBV6-3 and TRBJ1-5; D call uncertain. Trimming took off 4 bases at V and 0 bases at J, with 13 bases between the two ends. CDR1 is MNHEY, CDR2 SVGEGT, per germline. This CDR3 has 16 residues. The CDR3 loop is CASSSSRRYSNQPQHF. CDR3 in DNA: TGTGCCAGCAGTTCCTCCCGGAGGTATAGCAATCAGCCCCAGCATTTT.

As DNA, the CDR3 is TGTGCCAGCAGCTTGAGTGCGAACACTGAAGCTTTCTTT. Its protein is CASSLSANTEAFF. The rearrangement joins TRBV5-6 to TRBJ1-1; D is unclear. V was trimmed by 1 base and J by 1 base, leaving 5 bases between them. The CDR3 runs 13 residues. Germline V gene sequence: CDR1 SGHDT, CDR2 YYEEEE.

In its sample, this clone was seen once. The rearrangement uses TRBV5-1 and TRBJ2-2, with D tentatively TRBD1 or TRBD2 (5 bases each). This CDR3 has 13 amino acids. Germline-derived CDR1 and CDR2 are SGHRS and YFSETQ. The V end lost 4 bases, the J end lost 9 bases, and 13 bases lay between the germline ends. The DNA for the CDR3 is TGCGCCAGCAGCCTTGTAGGGACGTGGGAGCTGTTTTTT. Translation: CASSLVGTWELFF.